These 17 T cell receptor beta chains came from one sample sequenced in a study of CD8+ T cells in alopecia areata. It was cDNA, reverse transcribed from extracted RNA, that served as the sequencing template. Sequencing was performed with immunoSEQ multiplex PCR; in TCRdb, only in-frame clones are kept and a portion is missing. This sample has some 200,000 clones, with around 50% found just once. Treatment defined: oral pan-JAK inhibitor, 5-10 mg twice daily. Here the sequenced sample was CD8+ T cells sorted from blood, taken at week 24, from a patient treated with tofacitinib. These receptor sequences come from a human donor with alopecia areata.

The rearrangement joins TRBV14 to TRBJ2-7; the D gene is possibly TRBD1 (6 bases). Germline assignment: CDR1 SGHDN and CDR2 FVKESK. The CDR3 runs to 14 residues. Trimming stripped 0 bases from V and 4 bases from J, with 10 bases between. CDR3: CASSQDRGGYEQYF. The CDR3 DNA follows: TGTGCCAGCAGCCAAGACAGGGGTGGGTACGAGCAGTACTTC.

This rearrangement joins TRBV2 to TRBJ1-2; tentative D call: TRBD1 (5 bases). This CDR3 is 12 amino acids long. Trimming cost V 11 bases and J 7 bases, with 17 bases left between them. The germline V gene encodes CDR1 SNHLY and CDR2 FYNNEI. CDR3 nucleotide sequence: TGTGCCCGCAATGACCGGGGGTCTGGCTACACCTTC. This encodes CARNDRGSGYTF.

The chain combines TRBV13 with TRBJ2-1; D gene uncertain. The V gene's germline CDR1 is PRHDT and CDR2 FYEKMQ (reference sequence). Trimming pared 5 bases from V and 15 bases from J, leaving 20 bases between. This CDR3 region has 13 residues. The CDR3 here is CASSRASTQLRFF. CDR3 in DNA: TGTGCCAGCAGCCGCGCCAGTACCCAGCTCCGGTTCTTC. Filled out from reference TRBV13 and TRBJ2-1, the complete variable domain reads AAGVIQSPRHLIKEKRETATLKCYPIPRHDTVYWYQQGPGQDPQFLISFYEKMQSDKGSIPDRFSAQQFSDYHSELNMSSLELGDSALYFCASSRASTQLRFFGPGTRLTVL.

V usage is TRBV9 and J usage is TRBJ1-2; a possible D gene is TRBD1 (6 bases). The CDR3 spans 13 residues. Trimming shortened V by 2 bases and J by 3 bases, and 8 bases separated the two germline ends. Per germline, CDR1 SGDLS and CDR2 YYNGEE. This chain's CDR3 is CASSVWTDYGYTF. The CDR3 nucleotides are TGTGCCAGCAGCGTTTGGACAGACTATGGCTACACCTTC.

This clone has only a few counts. V gene TRBV30 combines with J gene TRBJ2-1; TRBD1 agrees at 8 bases. CDR1 and CDR2 (germline): GTSNPN, SVGIG (reference sequence). The V and J ends lost 3 bases and 3 bases, in that order; junction bases with no gene match: 4. The CDR3 length is 14 residues. The DNA of the CDR3 is TGTGCCTGGAGGAGGGACAGGCACTACAATGAGCAGTTCTTC. This translates into CAWRRDRHYNEQFF.

The V call is TRBV5-1, the J call TRBJ2-7; D remains ambiguous. The CDR3 is made up of 15 amino acids. Germline values: CDR1 SGHRS, CDR2 YFSETQ. V was trimmed by 0 bases and J by 2 bases, leaving 12 bases between them. The DNA for the CDR3 is TGCGCCAGCAGCTTGGCCCCACTCTCAACCTACGAGCAGTACTTC. It specifies CASSLAPLSTYEQYF.

The J gene is TRBJ1-2, the V gene TRBV28, with TRBD1 identical over 10 bases. V was clipped by 5 bases and J by 8 bases; unmatched bases: 11. This CDR3 contains 15 residues. CDR1 is MDHEN, CDR2 SYDVKM, per germline. The CDR3 sequence is CASSGIPGQGRGYTF. CDR3 coding DNA: TGTGCCAGCAGTGGCATACCGGGACAGGGGCGGGGCTACACCTTC.

This sequence joins TRBV15 and TRBJ1-5; D unresolved. V gave up 8 bases and J gave up 9 bases, with 20 bases separating them. The germline CDR1 and CDR2 sequences are LNHNV and YYDKDF (reference sequence). The CDR3 is made up of 14 amino acids. The DNA of the CDR3 is TGTGCCACCGCAACGACTCAATCGATGGGGCCCCAGCATTTT. This encodes CATATTQSMGPQHF.

The V gene is TRBV10-3, the J gene TRBJ2-2; D ambiguous. The CDR3 is 13 amino acids. V was shortened by 2 bases and J by 7 bases, with 8 bases between the two germline ends. Germline V gene sequence: CDR1 ENHRY, CDR2 SYGVKD. The CDR3 nucleotides are TGTGCCATCAGTGAGGAGAGTAGCGGGGAGCTGTTTTTT. Translated: CAISEESSGELFF.

J is TRBJ2-1 and V is TRBV18, with 7 nucleotides matching TRBD1. The CDR3 extends over 18 amino acids. Trimming took 0 bases from V and 6 from J; bases not matched to a gene: 14. Looked up from germline, CDR1 is KGHSH and CDR2 is LQKENI. The CDR3 DNA is TGTGCCAGCTCACCACCGGTACCCTACAGGGGAGCCGTCAATGAGCAGTTCTTC. Its translation is CASSPPVPYRGAVNEQFF.

This clone appeared a few times. J is TRBJ2-3 and V is TRBV30; D uncertain. With 4 bases removed from V and 5 bases from J, the gap between germline ends came to 4 bases. This CDR3 spans 10 amino acids. The germline V gene has CDR1 GTSNPN and CDR2 SVGIG (reference sequence). CDR3 amino acids: CAWTLDTQYF. The CDR3 region has the DNA TGTGCCTGGACATTAGATACGCAGTATTTT.

The V call is TRBV6-5, the J call TRBJ1-1, with D unresolved. The V gene's germline CDR1 is MNHEY and CDR2 SVGAGI. The CDR3 loop spans 16 amino acids. The ends were cut back, 2 bases at V and 3 bases at J, with 16 bases in the middle. The CDR3 spells CASSYLFSGRDTEAFF. In DNA, the CDR3 is TGTGCCAGCAGTTACCTTTTTTCTGGGAGGGACACTGAAGCTTTCTTT.

The genes are TRBV10-3 and TRBJ2-5, with TRBD1 identical over 9 bases. Germline V CDR1 and CDR2: ENHRY, SYGVKD. The CDR3 runs to 16 residues. V was pared by 10 bases and J by 1 base, with 13 bases of the junction left unmatched. The CDR3 sequence is CATIKLRDRVQETQYF. The CDR3 nucleotides read TGTGCCACAATCAAACTCCGGGACAGGGTCCAAGAGACCCAGTACTTC.

This chain joins TRBV2 and TRBJ2-3; no clear D. The CDR3 consists of 13 residues. V lost 3 bases, J lost 2 bases, and 6 bases lay in between. The germline gives CDR1 SNHLY, CDR2 FYNNEI. CDR3 residues: CASSERITDTQYF. The CDR3 DNA reads TGTGCCAGCAGTGAGCGTATCACAGATACGCAGTATTTT.

The V call is TRBV13, the J call TRBJ2-4, with TRBD1 matching 8 bases. There are 14 residues in the CDR3. V gave up 0 bases and J gave up 13 bases; unmatched junction bases: 8. Germline V gene lookup returns CDR1 PRHDT and CDR2 FYEKMQ (reference sequence). The CDR3 DNA reads TGTGCCAGCAGCTTAGGACAGGGGGAATTCGGCCAGTACTTC. Translation: CASSLGQGEFGQYF.

Here the CDR3 DNA reads TGTGCCAGCAGCCAAACAGGGGGCGATGCCGGGGAGCTGTTTTTT. It encodes CASSQTGGDAGELFF. The chain links TRBV14 to TRBJ2-2; TRBD1 aligns across 9 bases. Germline CDR1 SGHDN, CDR2 FVKESK. The CDR3 is 15 residues long. The V segment lost 2 bases and the J segment 6 bases; nucleotides outside the gene matches: 4.

This clone appeared a few times. The chain carries TRBV27 and TRBJ1-1; possibly TRBD1 for D (6 bases). V lost 2 bases, J lost 7 bases, and 8 bases lay in between. The V gene's germline CDR1 is MNHEY and CDR2 SMNVEV (reference sequence). The CDR3 length is 12 residues. CDR3 sequence reads: CASSLGGHEAFF. DNA of the CDR3: TGTGCCAGCAGTTTAGGGGGCCATGAAGCTTTCTTT.